This T cell receptor beta chain was found in a study of T cell responses to AZD1222 COVID-19 vaccine. At the level of the study: Researchers grouped second doses given at about 4 or about 12 weeks into one pool.

General study points: Females made up more of the donors, who were largely white British, and clonal diversity may have come out too low. The CD4 TCRs associated with vaccination extended across spike and predominated at 160-218 and 743-854.

Trimming shortened V by 5 bases and J by 4 bases, and 21 bases separated the two germline ends. From germline, CDR1 is LNHDA and CDR2 SQIVND (reference sequence). CDR3 length equals 17 residues. Here immunoSEQ multiplex PCR was the method, and the copy in TCRdb shows in-frame clones only, minus some. The sample shows approximately 160,000 clones, 85% to 95% of them seen only once. Remarks on this clone: Its antigen is not identified.

This chain links TRBV19 with TRBJ1-5; D perhaps matches TRBD1 (5 bases). This specimen consisted of peripheral blood, obtained on day 0 of AZD1222 vaccination. This TCR derives from an adult in good health. The chain's CDR3 is CASSAYTGGTANQPQHF. The CDR3 DNA sequence: TGTGCCAGTAGTGCGTATACAGGAGGGACTGCTAATCAGCCCCAGCATTTT.